The 21 T cell receptor beta chains presented below share a single source sample, sequenced in a study of blood T cells in healthy people across ages. A second PCR, run for about 6 to 11 cycles, used a sample-barcoded 5' primer plus a J-beta primer mix. TCRdb analysed the 5' RACE reads with MiXCR anew, one entry per CDR3 protein. The sample has around 820,000 distinct CDR3 sequences, approximately 25% seen once; the top ten hold under 4.5%. This sample also belongs to another study, concerning T cells of mothers and their children.

The sample consisted of blood. Every receptor here comes from a boy aged 5-17 years in good health.

V usage is TRBV6-5 and J usage is TRBJ2-7; D uncertain. Germline CDR1 is MNHEY and CDR2 is SVGAGI. CDR3 length equals 14 residues. Trimming cost V 2 bases and J 0 bases, with 8 bases left between them. CDR3 sequence: CASSYGVSSYEQYF. CDR3 coding DNA: TGTGCCAGCAGTTACGGGGTCAGCTCCTACGAGCAGTACTTC.

Of note for this clonotype: The junction departs from germline at one end; a sequencing error may be responsible. The rearrangement joins TRBV28 to TRBJ2-1, with a possible D match to TRBD2 (6 bases). The length of the CDR3 is 16 residues. Per the germline V gene, CDR1 is MDHEN and CDR2 is SYDVKM. Here the CDR3 reads CASSLLGTPRGETQCF. CDR3 sequence (DNA): TGTGCCAGCAGTCTCCTGGGGACTCCACGTGGGGAGACCCAGTGCTTC.

On this clonotype: One end of the junction varies from germline; a read error may be responsible. The chain carries TRBV7-7 and TRBJ2-7; 7 bases are shared with TRBD1. The J call may be mistaken, given a closer DNA end match to TRBJ2-1. The germline V gene has CDR1 SSHAT and CDR2 FNYEAQ (reference sequence). CDR3 length equals 16 residues. CDR3 nucleotide sequence: TGTGCTAGCAGCTCCGCCCCGACAGGGTTTCCCAATGAGCAGTTCTTC. It translates to CASSSAPTGFPNEQFF.

The V call is TRBV24-1, the J call TRBJ2-5, with 13 bases identical to TRBD2. With the DNA end fitting TRBJ2-1 better, the J assignment may be wrong. The CDR3 contains 17 residues. CDR1 is KGHDR and CDR2 is SFDVKD in the germline V gene. CDR3 coding DNA: TGTGCCACCAGTGACGCGTTACTAGCGGGAGGGAAAAATGAGCAGTTCTTC. It encodes CATSDALLAGGKNEQFF.

The chain joins TRBV3-1 to TRBJ2-5; D uncertain. The CDR3 is made up of 13 amino acids. Germline CDR1 and CDR2: LGHDT and YNNKEL (reference sequence). Trimming shortened V by 3 bases and J by 5 bases, and 10 bases separated the two germline ends. CDR3 coding DNA: TGTGCCAGCAGCCAGGTCTTATGGGAGACCCAGTACTTC. Its translation is CASSQVLWETQYF.

The genes are TRBV11-1 and TRBJ2-3; 12 bases fit TRBD2. V shed 4 bases, J shed 2 bases, and the junction held 10 bases outside the gene matches. The CDR3 contains 18 residues. Looked up from germline, CDR1 is SGHAT and CDR2 is FQDESV (reference sequence). DNA for the CDR3: TGTGCCAGCAGCTACCCACGGACTAGCGGGACCTTCACAGATACGCAGTATTTT. Encoded protein: CASSYPRTSGTFTDTQYF.

This clonotype has just a few counts. The conserved closing phenylalanine or tryptophan is absent in this CDR3, likely reflecting a read error. The rearrangement joins TRBV28 to TRBJ2-5; possibly TRBD1 for D (5 bases). Trimming removed 8 bases from V and 1 base from J, with 14 bases in between. Germline CDR1 and CDR2: MDHEN and SYDVKM. This CDR3 spans 14 amino acids. The CDR3 here is CASLLRGSQETQYI. CDR3 DNA sequence: TGTGCCAGCTTGCTAAGGGGCAGCCAAGAGACCCAGTACATC.

This clonotype occurred a few times. CDR3 loop: CAWSVPGRPNEKLFF. CDR3 nucleotides: TGTGCCTGGAGTGTACCGGGAAGACCTAATGAAAAACTGTTTTTT. This chain links TRBV30 with TRBJ1-4; D not resolved. Germline V CDR1 and CDR2: GTSNPN, SVGIG (reference sequence). The germline V and J ends were trimmed by 0 bases and 3 bases, with 11 bases remaining between them. The CDR3 sequence is 15 residues long.

V is TRBV14 and J is TRBJ1-6; possibly TRBD1 for D (6 bases). V shed 0 bases and J shed 8 bases, with 11 bases lying between them. Per germline, CDR1 SGHDN and CDR2 FVKESK. The CDR3 extends over 15 amino acids. The CDR3 DNA follows: TGTGCCAGCAGCCAAGACAGGGGAGCTTATTCACCCCTCCACTTT. Amino acids: CASSQDRGAYSPLHF.

This clonotype turned up a few times. CDR3 nucleotide sequence: TGCGCCAGCAGTTATGACAGCTCCTACGAGCAGTACTTC. Protein: CASSYDSSYEQYF. J is TRBJ2-7 and V is TRBV5-1, with D possibly being TRBD1 (5 bases). Trimming pared 5 bases from V and 0 bases from J, leaving 9 bases between. The CDR3 has 13 residues. The germline V gene encodes CDR1 SGHRS and CDR2 YFSETQ.

J is TRBJ2-7 and V is TRBV9; 7 positions agree with TRBD1. CDR1 is SGDLS, CDR2 YYNGEE, per germline. The CDR3 is made up of 16 amino acids. V shed 2 bases and J 0 bases; nucleotides not matched to a gene: 8. As DNA, the CDR3 is TGTGCCAGCAGCGTGGGGTTGGGGGACAGCTCCTACGAGCAGTACTTC. Amino acids: CASSVGLGDSSYEQYF.

The chain joins TRBV20-1 to TRBJ1-2; D may be TRBD1 (5 bases). The CDR3 runs 13 residues. From germline, CDR1 is DFQATT and CDR2 SNEGSKA (reference sequence). V dropped 0 bases and J dropped 5 bases, with 10 bases sitting between them. The CDR3 loop is CSARDLGAYGYTF. CDR3 nucleotide sequence: TGCAGTGCTAGAGATCTCGGGGCTTATGGCTACACCTTC.

This chain joins TRBV29-1 and TRBJ2-1, with D possibly TRBD1 on 5 matching bases. This CDR3 spans 12 amino acids. V lost 4 bases and J lost 5, with 9 bases in between. Germline V CDR1 and CDR2: SQVTM, ANQGSEA. As DNA, the CDR3 is TGCAGCGTTGGACAGAGTCACAATGAGCAGTTCTTC. It translates to CSVGQSHNEQFF.

This sequence joins TRBV29-1 and TRBJ2-1, with TRBD2 matching over 8 bases. V lost 8 bases and J lost 4; bases outside the gene matches: 10. In germline, CDR1 is SQVTM, CDR2 ANQGSEA. This CDR3 contains 14 residues. The CDR3 reads CSTSGRGGYNEQFF. CDR3 nucleotide sequence: TGCAGCACAAGCGGGAGAGGTGGGTACAATGAGCAGTTCTTC.

The chain recombines TRBV20-1 with TRBJ2-4, with D uncertain. Germline V gene sequence: CDR1 DFQATT, CDR2 SNEGSKA (reference sequence). Between the trimmed V and J ends, which lost 4 bases and 4 bases, there was a span of 8 bases. This CDR3 comprises 12 residues. CDR3 sequence: CSATQSKNIQYF. CDR3 sequence (DNA): TGCAGTGCTACCCAATCGAAAAACATTCAGTACTTC.

This chain joins TRBV20-1 and TRBJ2-3; D unresolved. CDR3 length: 13 amino acids. The V gene's germline CDR1 is DFQATT and CDR2 SNEGSKA (reference sequence). Trimming pared 1 base from V and 4 bases from J, leaving 9 bases between. CDR3 DNA sequence: TGCAGTGCTAGAGGGGAACTATCAGATACGCAGTATTTT. Protein: CSARGELSDTQYF.

This chain links TRBV4-1 with TRBJ2-7; D is uncertain. V shed 1 base and J shed 2 bases, with 9 bases lying between them. Germline values: CDR1 MGHRA, CDR2 YSYEKL. The CDR3 runs 14 residues. The CDR3 sequence: CASSQVGFPYEQYF. CDR3 DNA sequence: TGCGCCAGCAGCCAAGTGGGGTTCCCCTACGAGCAGTACTTC.

CDR3 protein: CASSRLAGFYEQYF. CDR3 in DNA: TGTGCCAGCAGCAGACTAGCGGGATTCTACGAGCAGTACTTC. J is TRBJ2-7 and V is TRBV6-2 or TRBV6-3, with 11 bases aligning to TRBD2. The CDR3 sequence is 14 residues long. Germline V gene sequence: CDR1 MNHEY, CDR2 SVGEGT. Germline trimming cut 6 bases from V and 3 bases from J; bases unmatched to any gene: 4.

This clonotype was observed a handful of times. This chain joins TRBV20-1 and TRBJ1-4, with D unclear. V lost 6 bases, J lost 4 bases, and 12 bases lay in between. The CDR3 contains 13 residues. Germline V gene sequence: CDR1 DFQATT, CDR2 SNEGSKA (reference sequence). CDR3 coding DNA: TGCAGTGCCCCCGTTGAGGTTAATGAAAAACTGTTTTTT. Translating it yields CSAPVEVNEKLFF.

This clonotype has a handful of counts. The V call is TRBV6-5, the J call TRBJ2-1, with no clear D. This CDR3 region has 15 residues. V lost 0 bases and J lost 4, with 10 bases in between. Per germline, CDR1 MNHEY and CDR2 SVGAGI. CDR3 region: CASSYSVVGYNEQFF. CDR3 coding DNA: TGTGCCAGCAGTTACTCGGTTGTAGGGTACAATGAGCAGTTCTTC.

The chain has TRBV4-3 and TRBJ2-7, with TRBD1 identical over 8 bases. With V trimmed by 0 bases and J by 0 bases, 1 base remained unmatched. Germline V CDR1 and CDR2: LGHNA, YSLEER. This CDR3 contains 15 residues. CDR3 nucleotide sequence: TGCGCCAGCAGCCAAGAGGACAGGGACTCCTACGAGCAGTACTTC. Protein: CASSQEDRDSYEQYF.